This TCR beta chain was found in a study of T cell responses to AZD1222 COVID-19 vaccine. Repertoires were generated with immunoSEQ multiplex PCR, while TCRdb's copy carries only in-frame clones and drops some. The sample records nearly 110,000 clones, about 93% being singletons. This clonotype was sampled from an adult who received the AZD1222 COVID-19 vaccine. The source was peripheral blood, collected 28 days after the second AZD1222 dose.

CDR3: CASSLGRQGRETQYF. The DNA for the CDR3 is TGCGCCAGCAGCTTGGGGCGACAGGGAAGAGAGACCCAGTACTTC. This chain uses TRBV5-1 with TRBJ2-5; 7 positions agree with TRBD1. The CDR3 loop spans 15 amino acids. Germline V gene sequence: CDR1 SGHRS, CDR2 YFSETQ. Trimming at V came to 0 bases and at J to 4 bases, leaving 6 bases not matched to a gene.